This T cell receptor (beta chain) was identified in a study of blood T cell repertoires in COVID-19 (dated by TCRdb to about 2020). For the study in its entirety: Samples covering the acute and convalescent phases of COVID-19 were provided by collaborators in the United States, Italy and Spain. Nearly every sample came with metadata listing a de-identified subject ID, COVID-19 status, age in years and sex. The repertoires were released in a freely available public database intended as a resource for research on the immune response to SARS-CoV-2. The samples were drawn from two sources: the first 160 participants of the ongoing ImmuneRACE study, and 1,254 subjects contributed by 6 global collaborators. The prospective study material was composed of cDNA or gDNA derived from T cells, B-cell-depleted T cells, or PBMCs. The dataset comprised deeply sampled blood TCRbeta repertoires from subjects exposed to, actively infected with, or recovered from COVID-19. Where available, HLA class I and class II types were obtained from metadata supplied by the sample provider rather than from assay-based typing.

As concerns this clone: The antigen it binds to is not known. Qualities for individual bases were not recorded, and no much larger clone is one base off.

Reading the germline V gene gives CDR1 KGHSY and CDR2 FQNENV. Cut back by 1 base and 5 bases, the V and J ends lie 8 bases apart. From cysteine to phenylalanine, the CDR3 is 14 amino acids long. The kept DNA is CDR3 alone, 42 bases in frame from the first base. Whole blood was collected in K2EDTA tubes by collaborating institutions according to the institutions' own protocols. For TCRbeta analysis, collaborator samples were shipped as frozen whole blood, as isolated PBMCs, or as DNA extracted from either sample type. The immunoSEQ Assay, a bias-controlled multiplex PCR, was used to amplify TCRbeta CDR3 regions from genomic DNA. In the source study's methods: Within the assay, amplification of reference gene primers was used to estimate how many nucleated cells each sample contained. Sequence reads were collapsed and filtered to measure the absolute abundance of every unique TCRbeta CDR3 rearrangement. For each sample, productive Simpson clonality was calculated as the square root of Simpson's diversity index over productive rearrangements. In its TCRdb copy, this immuneACCESS table keeps in-frame sequences only and misses some clones. Where compared with another copy, unresolved V genes explain less than half of these, and the others have no known cause. V, J and clone size are taken as reported in that table, and D and trimming were inferred from the DNA itself. The sample includes under 100,000 clones, with under 90% observed a single time. The top ten constitute 12% of the sample.

Study-wide conclusions, independent of this receptor: The quantity of clinical and demographic metadata differed by source and by participant and was supplied without curation.

The chain was built from TRBV16 and TRBJ2-2, with TRBD2 perhaps the D gene, on 6 matching bases. This clonotype originated in a middle-aged woman with active or convalescent COVID-19. The sequenced sample was peripheral blood. The bases read TGTGCCAGCAGCCAATGGAGGGCGACCGGGGAGCTGTTTTTT. Its translation reads: CASSQWRATGELFF.